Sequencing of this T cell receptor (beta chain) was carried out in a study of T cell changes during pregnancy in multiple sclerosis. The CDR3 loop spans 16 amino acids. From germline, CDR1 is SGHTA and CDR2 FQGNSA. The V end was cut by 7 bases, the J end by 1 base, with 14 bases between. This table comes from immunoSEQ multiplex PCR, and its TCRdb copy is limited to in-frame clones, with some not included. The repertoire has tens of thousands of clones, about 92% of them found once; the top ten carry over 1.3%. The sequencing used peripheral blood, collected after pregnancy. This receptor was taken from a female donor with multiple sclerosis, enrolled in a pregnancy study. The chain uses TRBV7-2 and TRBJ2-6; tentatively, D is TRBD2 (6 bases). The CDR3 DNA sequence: TGTGCCAGCAACGGGGTGGGGGGTTCTGGGGCCAACGTCCTGACTTTC. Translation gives CASNGVGGSGANVLTF.